These T cell receptor beta chains were read from a single sample in a study of control samples from healthy donors and cancer patients. TCRdb's table, derived via immunoSEQ multiplex PCR, lists solely in-frame clones and lacks some. This sample has about 110,000 clones, with approximately 87% found just once. Sequences were obtained from PBMCs. These receptors all stem from a woman aged 55-69 years with lung cancer. Both conserved end residues are part of each CDR3. Each record gives: V gene, D gene, clone size, J gene, CDR3 protein, CDR3 DNA. A D gene is named only where the DNA matches it firmly. Part of the rows lack a size; the others show once, few, many or a class for expanded clones.

>TRBV9|TRBD1|-|TRBJ1-6
CASNPLGTGNSPLHF
TGTGCCAGCAACCCTCTGGGGACAGGGAATTCACCCCTCCACTTT
>TRBV3-1/TRBV3-2|TRBD2|-|TRBJ2-1
CASSPGSGSLNEQFF
TGTGCCAGCAGCCCCGGGAGCGGGAGTCTCAATGAGCAGTTCTTC
>TRBV30|-|-|TRBJ1-2
CAWTGGTHGYTF
TGTGCCTGGACGGGGGGGACGCATGGCTACACCTTC
>TRBV5-1|TRBD1|-|TRBJ1-5
CASSLEGQEAQHF
TGCGCCAGCAGCTTGGAGGGACAGGAGGCCCAGCATTTT
>TRBV12-3/TRBV12-4|-|-|TRBJ1-6
CASSSGQYSPLHF
TGTGCCAGCAGTTCGGGCCAATATTCACCCCTCCACTTT
>TRBV12-3/TRBV12-4|-|-|TRBJ2-7
CASSRGSYEQYF
TGTGCCAGCAGTCGGGGCTCCTACGAGCAGTACTTC
>TRBV11-2|-|-|TRBJ1-5
CASSLGMVQPQHF
TGTGCCAGCAGCTTAGGCATGGTACAGCCCCAGCATTTT
>TRBV4-1|TRBD1|-|TRBJ1-2
CASSARTGVRNYGYTF
TGCGCCAGCAGCGCGCGGACAGGGGTCAGGAACTATGGCTACACCTTC
>TRBV19|-|-|TRBJ1-2
CASSIGGGYTF
TGTGCCAGTAGTATTGGGGGAGGCTACACCTTC
>TRBV7-9|-|-|TRBJ1-1
CASSPSGSNTEAFF
TGTGCCAGCAGCCCCTCGGGGTCGAACACTGAAGCTTTCTTT
>TRBV2|-|-|TRBJ1-2
CASSEGTYGYTF
TGTGCCAGCAGTGAAGGTACCTATGGCTACACCTTC
>TRBV19|-|-|TRBJ2-7
CASSTGVEYEQYF
TGTGCCAGTAGTACAGGGGTTGAATACGAGCAGTACTTC
>TRBV7-9|-|-|TRBJ2-3
CASSLGIGGPDTQYF
TGTGCCAGCAGCTTAGGTATAGGGGGACCAGATACGCAGTATTTT
>TRBV24-1|TRBD1|-|TRBJ2-3
CATPHRTGEYTDTQYF
TGTGCCACCCCACATCGGACAGGGGAATACACAGATACGCAGTATTTT
>TRBV29-1|TRBD2|-|TRBJ2-1
CSASTSDYNEQFF
TGCAGCGCCTCGACTAGCGACTACAATGAGCAGTTCTTC
>TRBV2|-|-|TRBJ2-5
CASSVGGAKETQYF
TGTGCCAGCAGTGTAGGGGGGGCGAAAGAGACCCAGTACTTC
>TRBV7-8|-|-|TRBJ1-1
CASSLRTANTEAFF
TGTGCCAGCAGCTTACGGACAGCGAACACTGAAGCTTTCTTT
>TRBV10-3|-|-|TRBJ2-3
CAISLEGGTDTQYF
TGTGCCATCAGTTTGGAGGGCGGGACAGATACGCAGTATTTT
>TRBV2|-|few|TRBJ2-3
CASRQNRGSTDTQYF
TGTGCCAGCAGACAAAATCGGGGATCCACAGATACGCAGTATTTT
>TRBV3-1/TRBV3-2|-|-|TRBJ2-1
CASSFQYNEQFF
TGTGCCAGCAGCTTCCAGTACAATGAGCAGTTCTTC
>TRBV5-1|-|-|TRBJ2-7
CASSLTGSSYEQYF
TGCGCCAGCAGCTTGACAGGGAGCTCCTACGAGCAGTACTTC
>TRBV5-1|TRBD1|-|TRBJ1-1
CASSSLQGAETEAFF
TGCGCCAGCAGCTCGCTACAGGGGGCCGAGACTGAAGCTTTCTTT
>TRBV20-1|-|-|TRBJ2-7
CSASRLSEQYF
TGCAGTGCTAGTCGGTTGAGCGAGCAGTACTTC
>TRBV5-1|-|-|TRBJ1-2
CASSLDQAALRDGYTF
TGCGCCAGCAGCTTGGACCAGGCGGCCCTACGAGATGGCTACACCTTC
>TRBV19|-|-|TRBJ1-6
CASRRTDTSPLHF
TGTGCCAGTAGGAGGACAGATACTTCACCCCTCCACTTT
>TRBV5-6|-|-|TRBJ1-1
CASSLVSGYTEAFF
TGTGCCAGCAGCTTGGTCTCAGGGTACACTGAAGCTTTCTTT
>TRBV5-1|TRBD2|-|TRBJ2-3
CASSPARTSGGTDTQYF
TGCGCCAGCAGCCCCGCGCGGACTAGCGGGGGCACAGATACGCAGTATTTT
>TRBV7-9|TRBD2|-|TRBJ2-1
CASSFSGTYNEQFF
TGTGCCAGCAGCTTTAGCGGGACTTACAATGAGCAGTTCTTC
>TRBV7-2|-|-|TRBJ1-2
CASSLEEYSIYGYTF
TGTGCCAGCAGCTTAGAGGAGTACAGCATCTATGGCTACACCTTC
>TRBV5-1|-|-|TRBJ1-2
CASSLWSYTF
TGCGCCAGCAGTCTCTGGAGCTACACCTTC
>TRBV6-5|-|-|TRBJ2-3
CASSTEADTQYF
TGTGCCAGCAGCACCGAGGCAGATACGCAGTATTTT
>TRBV6-2/TRBV6-3|-|medium-sized|TRBJ1-1
CASTPKRVLEAFF
TGTGCCAGCACCCCCAAAAGGGTGCTTGAAGCTTTCTTT
>TRBV19|-|-|TRBJ2-7
CASKVDSDYEQYF
TGTGCCAGTAAAGTTGACAGCGACTACGAGCAGTACTTC
>TRBV2|TRBD2|-|TRBJ2-5
CASSGSGSETQYF
TGTGCCAGCAGTGGTAGCGGGAGTGAGACCCAGTACTTC
>TRBV10-3|-|-|TRBJ1-1
CAISESRQIDTEAFF
TGTGCCATCAGTGAGTCCCGCCAGATAGACACTGAAGCTTTCTTT
>TRBV14|-|-|TRBJ1-4
CATTREPKVVEKLFF
TGTGCCACGACCCGGGAGCCCAAAGTCGTGGAAAAACTGTTTTTT
>TRBV6-5|TRBD2|-|TRBJ2-7
CASRKAGGAYEQYF
TGTGCCAGCAGAAAAGCGGGGGGGGCCTACGAGCAGTACTTC
>TRBV5-1|-|-|TRBJ2-7
CASSTGQETHEQYF
TGCGCCAGCAGCACCGGCCAAGAAACCCACGAGCAGTACTTC
>TRBV9|-|-|TRBJ1-2
CASSVEGITGYRGGYTF
TGTGCCAGCAGCGTAGAGGGGATCACAGGGTATCGGGGTGGCTACACCTTC
>TRBV6-2/TRBV6-3|TRBD2|-|TRBJ2-1
CASSPRSLAGGREQFF
TGTGCCAGCAGCCCACGAAGCCTAGCGGGGGGAAGGGAGCAGTTCTTC
>TRBV19|-|once|TRBJ1-1
CASSIYGTVNTEAFF
TGTGCCAGTAGTATATATGGGACGGTTAACACTGAAGCTTTCTTT
>TRBV10-3|TRBD1|-|TRBJ1-2
CAISTGTGDRGYTF
TGTGCCATCAGCACCGGGACAGGGGATCGTGGCTACACCTTC
>TRBV7-9|TRBD1|-|TRBJ2-2
CASSLQGARNTGELFF
TGTGCCAGCAGCTTACAGGGGGCGCGGAACACCGGGGAGCTGTTTTTT
>TRBV29-1|TRBD1|-|TRBJ2-3
CSAEGATGQLDTQYF
TGCAGCGCCGAAGGTGCGACAGGGCAGCTTGATACGCAGTATTTT
>TRBV7-3|-|-|TRBJ2-3
CASSLHGPGTDTQYF
TGTGCCAGCAGCTTACACGGCCCTGGGACAGATACGCAGTATTTT
>TRBV6-1|-|-|TRBJ1-4
CASSETEFRGEKLFF
TGTGCCAGCAGTGAAACCGAATTCCGGGGAGAAAAACTGTTTTTT
>TRBV21-1|-|-|TRBJ2-7
CASSKPRGAPYEQYF
TGTGCCAGCAGCAAACCGCGGGGGGCCCCCTACGAGCAGTACTTC
>TRBV5-4|TRBD1|-|TRBJ1-2
CASSLQGLDYGYTF
TGTGCCAGCAGCTTACAGGGGTTAGACTATGGCTACACCTTC
>TRBV30|TRBD2|-|TRBJ2-1
CAYSGLAGEEQFF
TGTGCCTACTCGGGACTAGCGGGAGAGGAGCAGTTCTTC
>TRBV19|-|-|TRBJ2-7
CASSQPPEHYEQYF
TGTGCCAGTAGTCAACCTCCGGAGCACTACGAGCAGTACTTC
>TRBV11-2|-|-|TRBJ2-2
CASSFGGPGARSGELFF
TGTGCCAGCAGCTTTGGGGGTCCGGGGGCCCGGTCCGGGGAGCTGTTTTTT
>TRBV19|TRBD1|-|TRBJ2-2
CASSRSGQGSTGELFF
TGTGCCAGTAGTAGGTCGGGACAGGGTAGTACCGGGGAGCTGTTTTTT
>TRBV18|-|-|TRBJ2-7
CASSPYSSYEQYF
TGTGCCAGCTCACCGTACTCTTCCTACGAGCAGTACTTC
>TRBV5-1|-|once|TRBJ1-5
CASRETGGNQPQHF
TGCGCCAGCAGGGAGACTGGGGGCAATCAGCCCCAGCATTTT
>TRBV27|TRBD2|once|TRBJ2-2
CASSRGGSTGELFF
TGTGCCAGCAGTCGCGGGGGGAGCACCGGGGAGCTGTTTTTT